A selection of T cell receptor beta chains follows, all from one sample in a study of blood T cells in healthy people across ages. TCRdb fed the 5' RACE reads into MiXCR, producing one record per CDR3 protein. The sample holds hundreds of thousands of distinct CDR3 sequences, 20% to 30% seen once. These data also featured in a second study, about T cells of mothers and their children.

Sequencing input: blood. Receptors were obtained from a boy between 10 and 17 years old in good health. The CDR3 runs from the conserved cysteine through the conserved F or W. The D gene is left open where the match is weak. Part of the rows lack a size; the others show once, few, many or a class for expanded clones.

v_call	cdr3_length	clone_size	j_call	d_call	cdr3_aa	cdr3_nt
TRBV5-6	17	-	TRBJ2-1	TRBD2	CASSWTGTSGTNNEQFF	TGTGCCAGCAGCTGGACCGGGACTAGCGGGACCAACAATGAGCAGTTCTTC
TRBV2	16	-	TRBJ2-3	TRBD1	CASRYRGQGSADTQYF	TGTGCCAGCAGATACCGGGGACAGGGCAGCGCAGATACGCAGTATTTT
TRBV7-2	13	-	TRBJ1-2	TRBD1	CASSLGTGVGYTF	TGTGCCAGCAGTCTCGGGACAGGGGTTGGCTACACCTTC
TRBV20-1	14	few	TRBJ1-5	-	CSASRGYSNQPQHF	TGCAGTGCTAGTCGGGGCTATAGCAATCAGCCCCAGCATTTT
TRBV7-2	15	-	TRBJ2-6	-	CASTIQSSGTNVLTF	TGTGCCAGCACCATACAGAGCTCTGGGACCAACGTCCTGACTTTC
TRBV29-1	13	many	TRBJ2-5	TRBD2	CSGRTSGQETQYF	TGCAGCGGACGGACTAGCGGCCAAGAGACCCAGTACTTC
TRBV4-1	16	few	TRBJ2-3	TRBD1	CASSQVLAGGADTQYF	TGCGCCAGCAGCCAAGTCCTGGCAGGGGGAGCAGATACGCAGTATTTT
TRBV6-2/TRBV6-3	16	few	TRBJ1-1	-	CASSYGSGYGNTEAFF	TGTGCCAGCAGTTACGGATCCGGGTACGGGAACACTGAAGCTTTCTTT
TRBV15	15	once	TRBJ2-5	TRBD2	CATSRDPGRGETQYF	TGTGCCACCAGCAGAGATCCAGGGAGGGGAGAGACCCAGTACTTC
TRBV9	16	-	TRBJ2-1	TRBD1	CASSGRQGVSYNEQFF	TGTGCCAGCAGCGGACGACAGGGGGTCTCCTACAATGAGCAGTTCTTC
TRBV13	14	few	TRBJ2-5	-	CASSLEGPKETRYF	TGTGCCAGCAGCCTCGAAGGGCCCAAAGAGACCCGGTACTTC
TRBV3-1	16	-	TRBJ2-2	-	CASSYNRGLNTGELFF	TGTGCCAGCAGCTACAACAGGGGACTGAACACCGGGGAGCTGTTTTTT
TRBV28	15	-	TRBJ2-4	TRBD1	CASSPVGTVKNIQYF	TGTGCCAGCAGTCCCGTGGGGACAGTCAAAAACATTCAGTACTTC
TRBV7-9	15	-	TRBJ2-5	-	CASSSPSGTQETQYF	TGTGCCAGCAGCTCCCCCTCCGGAACCCAAGAGACCCAGTACTTC
TRBV28	15	many	TRBJ2-4	TRBD2	CASTPAGVAKNIQYF	TGTGCCAGCACCCCGGCGGGGGTAGCCAAAAACATTCAGTACTTC
TRBV6-2/TRBV6-3	18	few	TRBJ2-1	TRBD1	CASRIVQRTGSSYNEQFF	TGTGCCAGCAGAATAGTACAACGGACAGGGAGTTCCTACAATGAGCAGTTCTTC
TRBV5-1	14	many	TRBJ2-1	-	CASRVSSSYNEQFF	TGCGCCAGCAGGGTGTCTAGCTCCTACAATGAGCAGTTCTTC
TRBV18	16	-	TRBJ2-1	TRBD2	CASSPWELAVYNEQFF	TGTGCCAGCTCACCGTGGGAACTAGCGGTTTACAATGAGCAGTTCTTC
TRBV12-3/TRBV12-4	15	-	TRBJ1-1	-	CASSPPTGAGTEAFF	TGTGCCAGCAGTCCCCCTACTGGCGCCGGCACTGAAGCTTTCTTT
TRBV5-4	17	-	TRBJ2-1	TRBD1	CASSFFSGTGRSNEQFF	TGTGCCAGCAGCTTTTTTTCCGGGACAGGGAGGTCCAATGAGCAGTTCTTC
TRBV29-1	13	-	TRBJ2-1	TRBD2	CTTLAGGVNEQFF	TGCACGACCTTAGCGGGAGGGGTCAATGAGCAGTTCTTC
TRBV5-1	15	few	TRBJ2-3	TRBD2	CASSQLAGQTDTQYF	TGCGCCAGCAGCCAACTAGCGGGCCAAACCGATACGCAGTATTTT
TRBV14	12	-	TRBJ2-1	-	CASSQLDYEQFF	TGTGCCAGCAGCCAACTGGACTACGAGCAGTTCTTC
TRBV11-2	18	-	TRBJ2-1	TRBD2	CASRSLAGGGRSYNEQFF	TGTGCCAGCAGATCGCTAGCGGGAGGAGGTCGATCCTACAATGAGCAGTTCTTC
TRBV5-1	13	few	TRBJ1-4	-	CASSFIGGEKLFF	TGCGCCAGCAGCTTTATAGGGGGAGAAAAACTGTTTTTT
TRBV29-1	14	-	TRBJ2-5	-	CSVLTGTDQETQYF	TGCAGCGTCCTAACCGGGACGGACCAGGAGACCCAGTACTTC
TRBV2	17	few	TRBJ1-2	TRBD1	CASSEAEGQARIYGYTF	TGTGCCAGCAGTGAAGCCGAAGGACAGGCCCGGATCTATGGCTACACCTTC
TRBV11-2	15	few	TRBJ1-2	TRBD1	CASSLVVRQGDGHTF	TGTGCCAGCAGCTTAGTCGTGCGACAGGGAGATGGCCACACCTTC
TRBV6-5	13	-	TRBJ1-2	TRBD1	CASSRDRFKGYTF	TGTGCCAGCAGTCGGGACAGGTTTAAAGGCTACACCTTC
TRBV7-2	15	few	TRBJ2-7	-	CASSLDLGQLYEQYF	TGTGCCAGCAGCTTAGATTTAGGACAGCTCTACGAGCAGTACTTC
TRBV5-8	17	-	TRBJ1-6	-	CASSLGDKAGIQSPLHF	TGTGCCAGCAGCCTGGGGGATAAGGCCGGTATCCAATCACCCCTCCACTTT
TRBV27	15	-	TRBJ2-7	-	CASSLLRGSPYEQYF	TGTGCCAGCAGTTTATTACGGGGGTCCCCCTACGAGCAGTACTTC
TRBV6-2/TRBV6-3	14	-	TRBJ1-1	-	CASIPQGIGTEAFF	TGTGCCAGCATCCCACAGGGAATAGGCACTGAAGCTTTCTTT
TRBV4-1	16	-	TRBJ1-2	-	CASSRLLWPTWHGYTF	TGCGCCAGCAGCCGCCTCCTCTGGCCCACGTGGCATGGCTACACCTTC